This T cell receptor beta chain comes out of a study of Ad26.COV2.S vaccination and SARS-CoV-2 variants (dated by TCRdb to about 2021). Concerning the study at large: Sequencing of the TCRbeta repertoire served to evaluate the specificity and breadth of SARS-CoV-2-reactive T cell receptors following Ad26.COV2.S vaccination. The TCR-sequenced set comprised approximately 30 samples: about 19 Ad26.COV2.S vaccine recipients, 5 placebo recipients and 8 SARS-CoV-2 convalescent individuals. Paper-wide results and their limitations: According to the authors, total T cell responses may have been underestimated by the TCR breadth and depth analyses. After vaccination, spike-specific CD8+ and CD4+ T cell responses were reported to show substantial breadth. Non-spike TCR breadth was comparable between vaccine and placebo recipients, consistent with the vaccine containing only spike. Higher spike-specific TCR breadth was observed in Ad26.COV2.S recipients than in placebo recipients (P = 0.0014).

The immunoSEQ Assay was used to sequence TCRbeta CDR3 regions. After extraction, genomic DNA underwent amplification by bias-controlled multiplex PCR, followed by high-throughput sequencing. Per the original workflow: To quantify the absolute abundance of each unique TCRbeta CDR3 region, sequences were collapsed and filtered. Usable DNA was measured by amplifying reference genes present in all nucleated cells, and TCRbeta template counts were normalized to that usable DNA to estimate T cell fraction. Repertoire TCRs were annotated as SARS-CoV-2-specific when V gene, CDR3 amino acid sequence and J gene were exactly matched to a known reactive TCR set. The reference SARS-CoV-2 TCR set came from MIRA and was filtered for enrichment in COVID-19-positive ImmuneCODE repertoires, removing public or cross-reactive TCRs. Based on the MIRA antigens, annotated TCRs were further analysed at the level of specific ORF or position within ORF. Breadth was defined as the number of annotated unique rearrangements divided by the total number of unique productive rearrangements, and depth was defined as the summed frequency of the annotated unique rearrangements. Group comparisons of TCR breadth used two-sided Wilcoxon rank-sum tests. This immuneACCESS table, as held by TCRdb, lists in-frame sequences with V and J called but not all clones. Of the missing ones, under half trace to an unresolved V gene in checked studies; the others have no known cause. The V and J calls and the clone size are those of that table, but D and trimming were determined from the DNA. The sample includes around 140,000 clones, with 86% observed a single time. The ten largest account for 4% to 6% of the sample.

The time point label here, explained by the study, means: individuals recovered from natural SARS-CoV-2 infection. Counted from cysteine to phenylalanine, this CDR3 has 14 amino acids. CDR3 DNA is the only sequence kept; it has 42 bases, read in frame from the first base. Trimming takes 4 bases off V and 5 bases off J; junction bases not matched to a gene: 0. The germline V gene sets CDR1 to SGHTA and CDR2 to FQGNSA. Of note for this clone: This clone's antigen is unknown. No base-level quality is on record; no much larger clone is a single base apart.

This chain is built from TRBV7-2 and TRBJ2-1, and 12 junctional nucleotides match TRBD2. Sample: peripheral blood, taken after recovery from COVID-19. This TCR was recovered from a human donor who had recovered from COVID-19. The CDR3 has the sequence CASSSSGGDNEQFF. The DNA is as follows: TGTGCCAGCAGCTCTAGCGGGGGGGACAATGAGCAGTTCTTC.